Listed below are T cell receptor beta chains from one sample, sequenced in a study of Graves' ophthalmopathy and Graves' hyperthyroidism. One entry per CDR3 protein results from TCRdb running MiXCR on the multiplex PCR reads. The sample shows almost 750,000 distinct CDR3 sequences, around 40% of them seen only once. The sample taken for sequencing was peripheral blood. These receptors all stem from an adult man with Graves' ophthalmopathy. Each CDR3 is given with its conserved first and last residue. The D gene is left open where the match is weak. Expanded clones are given a class, and other clones once, few, many or no size at all.

d_gene | j_gene | abundance | v_gene | CDR3aa | CDR3nt
- | TRBJ1-2 | few | TRBV12-3/TRBV12-4 | CASSFPNYGYTF | TGTGCCAGCAGTTTTCCTAACTATGGCTACACCTTC
- | TRBJ1-2 | - | TRBV4-2 | CASSLTGTRPSGGYGYTF | TGTGCCAGCAGCCTAACCGGGACAAGGCCGAGTGGCGGGTATGGCTACACCTTC
TRBD1 | TRBJ2-2 | - | TRBV25-1 | CASSPQGSVYGELFF | TGTGCCAGCTCACCACAGGGGTCGGTCTACGGGGAGCTGTTTTTT
- | TRBJ2-7 | - | TRBV15 | CATRGGPSLADEQYF | TGTGCCACCAGAGGAGGGCCTTCCCTTGCTGACGAGCAGTACTTC
- | TRBJ1-3 | many | TRBV10-2 | CASTALRGRSGNTIYF | TGCGCCAGCACCGCCTTGAGGGGACGCTCTGGAAACACCATATATTTT
- | TRBJ2-2 | - | TRBV20-1 | CSATRAGHTGELFF | TGCAGTGCTACCCGAGCTGGACACACCGGGGAGCTGTTTTTT
- | TRBJ1-2 | - | TRBV9 | CASSPVSNYGYTF | TGTGCCAGCAGCCCAGTCAGCAACTATGGCTACACCTTC
- | TRBJ2-2 | - | TRBV10-2 | CAGSTGNTGELFF | TGCGCCGGATCCACGGGGAACACCGGGGAGCTGTTTTTT
- | TRBJ2-2 | - | TRBV9 | CASNGGVGTGELFF | TGTGCCAGCAATGGAGGGGTCGGCACCGGGGAGCTGTTTTTT
- | TRBJ1-1 | many | TRBV20-1 | CSARIGQPNTEAFF | TGCAGTGCTAGAATCGGGCAGCCGAACACTGAAGCTTTCTTT
- | TRBJ2-7 | many | TRBV10-2 | CASSVNGYHEQYF | TGCGCCAGCAGTGTGAACGGCTACCACGAGCAGTACTTC
- | TRBJ1-1 | few | TRBV5-6 | CASSLRVVTEAFF | TGTGCCAGCAGCTTACGGGTAGTCACTGAAGCTTTCTTT
TRBD1 | TRBJ2-7 | few | TRBV7-3 | CASSLGDRLDEQYF | TGTGCCAGCAGCTTGGGGGACAGGTTAGACGAGCAGTACTTC
TRBD2 | TRBJ2-5 | few | TRBV24-1 | CATSDPGTSGVGAQYF | TGTGCCACCAGTGACCCCGGGACTAGCGGGGTTGGGGCCCAGTACTTC
- | TRBJ2-3 | - | TRBV25-1 | CASSHPRRDTQYF | TGTGCCAGCAGCCATCCCCGTCGTGATACGCAGTATTTT
- | TRBJ1-1 | few | TRBV10-3 | CASSYSTANNTEAFF | TGTGCCAGCAGTTACTCGACGGCTAATAACACTGAAGCTTTCTTT
TRBD1 | TRBJ1-2 | once | TRBV15 | CATSSPGGNGYTF | TGTGCCACCAGTAGTCCAGGGGGAAATGGCTACACCTTC
- | TRBJ1-4 | few | TRBV28 | CASSLVQEKLFF | TGTGCCAGCAGTTTGGTCCAGGAAAAACTGTTTTTT
TRBD1 | TRBJ2-2 | - | TRBV13 | CASSFADRAHTGELFF | TGTGCCAGCAGCTTCGCTGACAGGGCTCACACCGGGGAGCTGTTTTTT
TRBD2 | TRBJ2-7 | - | TRBV19 | CASRASGSSYEQYF | TGTGCCAGCAGGGCTAGCGGGAGCTCGTACGAGCAGTACTTC
- | TRBJ2-7 | - | TRBV10-3 | CASRVESSYEQYF | TGTGCCAGCAGGGTAGAGTCGTCTTACGAGCAGTACTTC
TRBD1 | TRBJ2-5 | few | TRBV12-3/TRBV12-4 | CASSSGQAFQETQYF | TGTGCCAGCAGTTCGGGACAGGCGTTCCAAGAGACCCAGTACTTC
- | TRBJ2-7 | many | TRBV20-1 | CSARILYEQYF | TGCAGTGCTCGGATCCTCTACGAGCAGTACTTC
TRBD2 | TRBJ2-7 | many | TRBV7-3 | CASSLRAGPAYEQYF | TGTGCCAGCAGCTTACGAGCGGGACCTGCCTACGAGCAGTACTTC
- | TRBJ2-5 | few | TRBV10-3 | CASSYLVSRGRQETQYF | TGTGCCAGCAGTTACCTGGTTTCGCGGGGACGCCAAGAGACCCAGTACTTC
TRBD2 | TRBJ2-7 | - | TRBV10-3 | CASSEAGASGRAGEQYF | TGTGCCAGCAGTGAAGCGGGGGCTAGCGGGAGGGCGGGGGAGCAGTACTTC
- | TRBJ2-7 | many | TRBV7-6 | CASSLTETYEQYF | TGTGCCAGCAGCTTGACAGAGACCTACGAGCAGTACTTC
- | TRBJ2-7 | few | TRBV5-1 | CASSPTGSYYEQYF | TGCGCCAGCAGCCCTACCGGGAGCTACTACGAGCAGTACTTC
TRBD1 | TRBJ1-2 | many | TRBV29-1 | CSVEQGAYGYTF | TGCAGCGTTGAACAGGGGGCCTATGGCTACACCTTC
- | TRBJ1-5 | many | TRBV29-1 | CSVGEFINQPQHF | TGCAGCGTGGGAGAGTTTATCAATCAGCCCCAGCATTTT
- | TRBJ2-5 | many | TRBV2 | CASSDGPGLGETQYF | TGTGCCAGCAGCGATGGACCCGGTCTGGGAGAGACCCAGTACTTC
- | TRBJ1-2 | - | TRBV25-1 | CASSEFPGFYGYTF | TGTGCCAGCAGTGAATTCCCAGGGTTCTATGGCTACACCTTC
- | TRBJ2-1 | - | TRBV10-3 | CASSKLQLISHEQFF | TGTGCCAGCAGCAAACTCCAACTAATTTCCCATGAGCAGTTCTTC
- | TRBJ2-5 | many | TRBV7-2 | CASSDPTGQETQYF | TGTGCCAGCAGCGACCCGACGGGACAAGAGACCCAGTACTTC
- | TRBJ2-5 | few | TRBV12-3/TRBV12-4 | CASSPKVNGETQYF | TGTGCCAGCAGCCCGAAGGTGAACGGGGAGACCCAGTACTTC
- | TRBJ1-5 | - | TRBV7-3 | CASLTPPSNQPRHF | TGTGCCAGCCTCACCCCTCCCAGCAACCAGCCCCGGCATTTT
- | TRBJ1-4 | - | TRBV10-3 | CASSNSGNIGEKLFF | TGTGCCAGCAGTAATTCAGGGAATATAGGTGAAAAACTGTTTTTT
TRBD1 | TRBJ1-2 | many | TRBV25-1 | CASSESGTGLYGYTF | TGTGCCAGCAGTGAATCCGGGACAGGGCTCTATGGCTACACCTTC
- | TRBJ1-1 | - | TRBV6-5 | CASIPASNTEAFF | TGTGCCAGCATTCCGGCATCGAACACTGAAGCTTTCTTT
- | TRBJ2-2 | many | TRBV7-9 | CASSYGYTGELFF | TGTGCCAGCAGTTATGGCTACACCGGGGAGCTGTTTTTT
- | TRBJ2-3 | - | TRBV10-2 | CASRDSLRTDTQYF | TGCGCCAGCAGGGACAGTCTTCGGACAGATACGCAGTATTTT
- | TRBJ2-2 | - | TRBV25-1 | CASSPQGGAGELFF | TGTGCCAGCAGCCCTCAGGGGGGGGCCGGGGAGCTGTTTTTT